This T cell receptor beta chain was identified in a study of T cells after somatic rescue of genetic block. The CDR3 extends over 13 amino acids. Deletions cut 2 bases from V and 14 bases from J, with 18 bases between. CDR1 is MNHEY and CDR2 is SMNVEV in the germline V gene (reference sequence). Sequencing used immunoSEQ multiplex PCR; TCRdb keeps in-frame clones, though not all of them. The sample consists of more than 9,500 clones, around 70% of them appearing once. The TCR comes from a boy between 5 and 17 years old. Input material: peripheral blood mononuclear cells (PBMCs). This chain links TRBV27 with TRBJ1-2; the D gene is possibly TRBD1 (5 bases). In DNA, the CDR3 is TGTGCCAGCAGTTTAAGAGGGACTCGGGGTAGGACCTTC. Protein product: CASSLRGTRGRTF.